Here is one T cell receptor (beta chain) with its context. Its matching antigen is unknown. Data came from immunoSEQ multiplex PCR; TCRdb stores just in-frame clones and leaves some out. The repertoire holds about 18,000 clones, with approximately 77% as singletons. The data stem from a study of T cells in narcolepsy. Turning to the study itself: Enrolled donors included narcolepsy type 1 or type 2 patients and healthy controls.

Broader study findings: Autoreactive HCRT-specific and TRIB2-specific clonotypes were marked in same-patient CSF-versus-blood CD4+ comparisons.

Germline trimming cut 0 bases from V and 3 bases from J; bases unmatched to any gene: 9. CDR3 length: 16 amino acids. Germline assignment: CDR1 SGHNT and CDR2 YYREEE (reference sequence). This receptor was obtained from a human donor with narcolepsy. The gene calls are TRBV5-4 and TRBJ2-7; 7 nucleotides agree with TRBD2. Sequencing used CD45RA- memory CD8+ T cells from PBMCs. For the CDR3, the DNA is TGTGCCAGCAGCTTGGGGCTAGCGGTCAGCGTCTACGAGCAGTACTTC. It codes for CASSLGLAVSVYEQYF.